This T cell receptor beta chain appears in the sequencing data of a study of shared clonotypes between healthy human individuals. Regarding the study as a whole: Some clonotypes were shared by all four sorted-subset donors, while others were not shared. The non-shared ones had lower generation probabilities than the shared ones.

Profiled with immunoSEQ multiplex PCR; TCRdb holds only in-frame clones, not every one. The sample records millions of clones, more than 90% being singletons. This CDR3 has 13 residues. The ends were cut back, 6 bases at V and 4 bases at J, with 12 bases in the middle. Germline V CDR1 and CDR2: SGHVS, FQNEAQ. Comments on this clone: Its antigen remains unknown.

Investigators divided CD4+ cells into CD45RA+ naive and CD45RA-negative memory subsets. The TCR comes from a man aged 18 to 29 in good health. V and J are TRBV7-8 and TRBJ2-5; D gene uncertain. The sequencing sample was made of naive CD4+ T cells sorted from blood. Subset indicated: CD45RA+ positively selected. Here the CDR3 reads CASSLGWPETQYF. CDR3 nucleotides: TGTGCCAGCAGTCTAGGGTGGCCAGAGACCCAGTACTTC. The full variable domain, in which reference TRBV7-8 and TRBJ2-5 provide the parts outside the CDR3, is GAGVSQSPRYKVAKRGQDVALRCDPISGHVSLFWYQQALGQGPEFLTYFQNEAQLDKSGLPSDRFFAERPEGSVSTLKIQRTQQEDSAVYLCASSLGWPETQYFGPGTRLLVL.